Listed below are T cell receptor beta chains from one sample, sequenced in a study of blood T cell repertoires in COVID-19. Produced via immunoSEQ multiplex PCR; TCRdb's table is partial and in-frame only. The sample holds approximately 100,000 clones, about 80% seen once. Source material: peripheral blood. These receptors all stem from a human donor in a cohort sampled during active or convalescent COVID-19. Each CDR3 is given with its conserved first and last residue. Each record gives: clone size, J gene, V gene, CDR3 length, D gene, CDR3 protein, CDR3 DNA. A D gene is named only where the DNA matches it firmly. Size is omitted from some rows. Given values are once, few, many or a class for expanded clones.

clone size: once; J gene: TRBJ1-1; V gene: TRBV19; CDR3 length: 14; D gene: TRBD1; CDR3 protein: CASTLDRANTEAFF; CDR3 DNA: TGTGCCAGTACTCTGGACAGGGCGAACACTGAAGCTTTCTTT
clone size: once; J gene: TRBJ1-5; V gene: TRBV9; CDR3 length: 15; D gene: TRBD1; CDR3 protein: CASSGRQGGNQPQHF; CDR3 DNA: TGTGCCAGCAGTGGGAGACAGGGAGGCAATCAGCCCCAGCATTTT
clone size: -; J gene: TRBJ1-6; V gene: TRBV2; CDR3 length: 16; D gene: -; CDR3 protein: CASSEGGGQVNSPLHF; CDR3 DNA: TGTGCCAGCAGTGAAGGTGGTGGACAAGTCAATTCACCCCTCCACTTT
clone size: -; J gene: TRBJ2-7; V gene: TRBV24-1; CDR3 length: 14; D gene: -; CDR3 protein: CATSDLNRADEQYF; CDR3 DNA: TGTGCCACCAGTGATTTAAACAGGGCGGACGAGCAGTACTTC
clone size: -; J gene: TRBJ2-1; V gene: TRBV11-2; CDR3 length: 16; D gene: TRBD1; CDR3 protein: CASSLIGGPSYNEQFF; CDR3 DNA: TGTGCCAGCAGCCTTATAGGGGGCCCTTCCTACAATGAGCAGTTCTTC
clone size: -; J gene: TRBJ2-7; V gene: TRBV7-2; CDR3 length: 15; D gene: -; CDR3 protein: CASSLVVAPGSEQYF; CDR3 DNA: TGTGCCAGCAGCTTAGTTGTGGCTCCTGGCTCCGAGCAGTACTTC
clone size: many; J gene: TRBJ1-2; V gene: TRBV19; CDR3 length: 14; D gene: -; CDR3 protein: CASTLVLGMRGYTF; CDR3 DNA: TGTGCCAGTACCTTGGTCTTAGGTATGAGGGGCTACACCTTC
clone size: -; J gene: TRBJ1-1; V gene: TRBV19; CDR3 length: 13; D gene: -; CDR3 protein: CASSMADNTEAFF; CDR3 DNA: TGTGCCAGTAGTATGGCGGATAACACTGAAGCTTTCTTT
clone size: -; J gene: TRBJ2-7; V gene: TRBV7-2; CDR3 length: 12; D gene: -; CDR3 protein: CASSPPGYEQYF; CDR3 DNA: TGTGCCAGCAGCCCCCCCGGCTACGAGCAGTACTTC
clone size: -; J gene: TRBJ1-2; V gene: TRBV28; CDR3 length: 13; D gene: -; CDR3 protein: CASSPLGGDGYTF; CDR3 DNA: TGTGCCAGCAGTCCCCTCGGGGGGGATGGCTACACCTTC